These 9 T cell receptor beta chains were all obtained from the same sample, sequenced in a study of blood T cell repertoires in COVID-19. Produced via immunoSEQ multiplex PCR; TCRdb's table is partial and in-frame only. The sample lists around 500,000 clones, 88% occurring once. Sequenced sample: PBMCs or T cells enriched from blood (not recorded which). These TCRs come from a woman in her sixties who had recovered from COVID-19.

Here the CDR3 DNA reads TGTGCCAGCAGCGTTTCTGGACAGAAGAATTCACCCCTCCACTTT. Amino acids: CASSVSGQKNSPLHF. The gene calls are TRBV5-5 and TRBJ1-6; tentatively, D is TRBD1 (6 bases). The CDR3 consists of 15 residues. The germline V and J ends were trimmed by 4 bases and 7 bases, with 15 bases remaining between them. The germline V gene has CDR1 SGHKS and CDR2 YYEKEE (reference sequence).

The rearrangement links TRBV12-3 or TRBV12-4 to TRBJ1-1; D gene uncertain. Trimming removed 6 bases from V and 1 base from J, with 9 bases in between. CDR3 length: 13 amino acids. CDR3 sequence reads: CASSRDKNTEAFF. DNA for the CDR3: TGTGCCAGCAGCCGAGACAAGAACACTGAAGCTTTCTTT.

The rearrangement uses TRBV4-1 and TRBJ1-1; TRBD1 agrees at 9 bases. This CDR3 is 19 amino acids long. J gave up 0 bases and V 2 bases, and 13 bases lay outside the gene matches. CDR1 MGHRA and CDR2 YSYEKL come from the germline V gene. The CDR3 sequence is CASSQLSGGTGFLNTEAFF. The DNA for the CDR3 is TGCGCCAGCAGCCAACTATCCGGGGGGACAGGGTTTCTGAACACTGAAGCTTTCTTT.

The rearrangement joins TRBV19 to TRBJ1-5, with D maybe TRBD1 (6 bases). V dropped 5 bases and J dropped 0 bases, with 8 bases sitting between them. Germline loops: CDR1 LNHDA, CDR2 SQIVND (reference sequence). The CDR3 is 14 amino acids. The CDR3 protein is CASSDRNSNQPQHF. For the CDR3, the DNA is TGTGCCAGTAGTGACAGGAATAGCAATCAGCCCCAGCATTTT.

The chain is built from TRBV4-1 and TRBJ1-3, with 9 bases that match TRBD1. Trimming removed 3 bases from V and 4 bases from J; junction bases left unmatched: 4. The CDR3 runs 15 residues. Germline CDR1 is MGHRA and CDR2 is YSYEKL. CDR3 sequence (DNA): TGCGCCAGCAGCCAGACGGACAGGGGCGGAAACACCATATATTTT. Amino acids: CASSQTDRGGNTIYF.

The V gene is TRBV5-5, the J gene TRBJ1-6; no firm D call. CDR3 length: 15 amino acids. V gave up 0 bases and J gave up 4 bases, with 8 bases separating them. Germline CDR1 and CDR2: SGHKS and YYEKEE (reference sequence). Here the CDR3 reads CASSLVRGYNSPLHF. CDR3 DNA sequence: TGTGCCAGCAGCTTGGTCCGGGGTTATAATTCACCCCTCCACTTT.

V is TRBV27 and J is TRBJ1-5; 7 nucleotides match TRBD1. The V and J ends lost 5 bases and 0 bases, in that order; junction bases with no gene match: 7. The CDR3 runs to 16 residues. From germline, CDR1 is MNHEY and CDR2 SMNVEV (reference sequence). CDR3: CASSTKRQGSNQPQHF. In DNA, the CDR3 is TGTGCCAGCAGTACCAAACGACAGGGTAGCAATCAGCCCCAGCATTTT.

The genes are TRBV5-4 and TRBJ2-7, with a tentative D call TRBD1 (5 bases). Trimming stripped 4 bases from V and 1 base from J, with 12 bases between. The CDR3 covers 14 residues. Germline CDR1 reads SGHNT; CDR2 reads YYREEE (reference sequence). In DNA form, the CDR3 reads TGTGCCAGCAGCCTGCAGACAGATTCCTACGAGCAGTACTTC. It is translated as CASSLQTDSYEQYF. The full variable domain, with the rest looked up from reference TRBV5-4 and TRBJ2-7, is ETGVTQSPTHLIKTRGQQVTLRCSSQSGHNTVSWYQQALGQGPQFIFQYYREEENGRGNFPPRFSGLQFPNYSSELNVNALELDDSALYLCASSLQTDSYEQYFGPGTRLTVT.

The chain carries TRBV5-1 and TRBJ2-7; 7 nucleotides agree with TRBD2. From germline, CDR1 is SGHRS and CDR2 YFSETQ. The V segment lost 0 bases and the J segment 2 bases; nucleotides outside the gene matches: 5. The CDR3 sequence is 15 residues long. CDR3 nucleotide sequence: TGCGCCAGCAGCTTGGAATGGGGGAGGGCCTACGAGCAGTACTTC. Its protein product is CASSLEWGRAYEQYF.